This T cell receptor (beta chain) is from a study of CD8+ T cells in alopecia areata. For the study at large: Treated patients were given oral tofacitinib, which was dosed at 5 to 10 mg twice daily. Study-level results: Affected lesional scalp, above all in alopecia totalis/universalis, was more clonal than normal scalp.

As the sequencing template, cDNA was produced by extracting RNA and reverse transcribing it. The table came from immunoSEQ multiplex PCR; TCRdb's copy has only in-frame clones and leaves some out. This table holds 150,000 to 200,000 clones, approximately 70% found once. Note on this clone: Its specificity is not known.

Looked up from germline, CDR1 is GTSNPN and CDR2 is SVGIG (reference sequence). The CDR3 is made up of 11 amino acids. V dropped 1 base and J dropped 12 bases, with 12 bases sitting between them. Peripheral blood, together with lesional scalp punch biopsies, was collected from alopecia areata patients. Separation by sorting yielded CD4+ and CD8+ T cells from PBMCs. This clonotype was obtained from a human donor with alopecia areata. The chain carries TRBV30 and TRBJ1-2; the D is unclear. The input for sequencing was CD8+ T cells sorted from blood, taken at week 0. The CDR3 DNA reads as TGTGCCTGGAGTGCCCCGAGGATCCACACCTTC. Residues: CAWSAPRIHTF.